This is a list of T cell receptor beta chains from one sample in a study of shared clonotypes between healthy human individuals. The data were produced by immunoSEQ multiplex PCR, yet TCRdb's version contains in-frame clones alone and is incomplete. The sample contains about 2.1 million clones, around 93% of which appear only once. The specimen was naive CD8+ T cells from PBMCs. The receptors shown here come from a man aged 18 to 30 in good health. Some clones in this sample may be carry-over from other donors' samples. The CDR3 runs from the conserved cysteine through the conserved F or W. D genes are given only for firm matches.

d_gene	v_gene	j_gene	CDR3aa
TRBD1	TRBV15	TRBJ1-2	CATSTGQGAGYGYTF
NA	TRBV7-9	TRBJ1-4	CASSPFVGATNEKLFF
NA	TRBV9	TRBJ2-1	CASSPHVRPYNEQFF
TRBD2	TRBV7-9	TRBJ2-1	CASSQTGLAGASYNEQFF
NA	TRBV2	TRBJ2-2	CASTARRNTGELFF
NA	TRBV7-9	TRBJ1-1	CASSPREDRENTEAFF
TRBD2	TRBV19	TRBJ2-2	CASSIFSGKRYGELFF
TRBD1	TRBV19	TRBJ2-5	CASSTSPRQGYQETQYF
TRBD2	TRBV28	TRBJ2-1	CASSYPSILAGKNEQFF
NA	TRBV7-9	TRBJ1-5	CASSLSGTPQPQHF
TRBD1	TRBV29-1	TRBJ2-1	CSVEDFGTAHNEQFF
TRBD2	TRBV28	TRBJ2-3	CASRAGTSTDTQYF
TRBD2	TRBV27	TRBJ2-3	CASSFALAGDTQYF
NA	TRBV28	TRBJ2-2	CASSLVWDKPGELFF
NA	TRBV11-2	TRBJ2-7	CASSLSTSYEQYF
NA	TRBV7-8	TRBJ2-1	CASSTSRQASSYNEQFF
NA	TRBV7-9	TRBJ1-2	CASNYRDQGLHYGYTF
NA	TRBV27	TRBJ2-1	CASRTRNEQFF
NA	TRBV9	TRBJ2-1	CASSVESARYNEQFF
NA	TRBV4-3	TRBJ2-7	CASSQVSGGYEQYF